These 23 T cell receptor beta chains were sequenced from one sample in a study of blood T cell repertoires in COVID-19. The protocol was immunoSEQ multiplex PCR, while the TCRdb copy is restricted to in-frame clones and leaves out a portion. The sample holds approximately 250,000 clones, 75% to 90% seen once. Sample: PBMCs or T cells enriched from blood (not recorded which). These TCRs come from a woman aged 30 to 39 with acute COVID-19.

The chain combines TRBV27 with TRBJ2-7, with 9 bases identical to TRBD1. V lost 4 bases to trimming and J lost 2 bases; unmatched junction nucleotides: 3. The germline V gene has CDR1 MNHEY and CDR2 SMNVEV (reference sequence). This CDR3 spans 14 amino acids. The CDR3 DNA reads TGTGCCAGCAGTTGGGGACAGGGCGCCTACGAGCAGTACTTC. Its translation is CASSWGQGAYEQYF.

This chain joins TRBV24-1 and TRBJ2-5; a possible D gene is TRBD2 (6 bases). V lost 1 base to trimming and J lost 5 bases, with 19 bases between them. This CDR3 spans 17 amino acids. Germline assignment: CDR1 KGHDR and CDR2 SFDVKD. The DNA of the CDR3 is TGTGCCACCAGTGATTTCGACGGGAGCTTTTTGGGGGAGACCCAGTACTTC. Translating it yields CATSDFDGSFLGETQYF.

The gene calls are TRBV15 and TRBJ2-1, with D perhaps TRBD2 (5 bases). The CDR3 length is 16 residues. Germline V gene lookup returns CDR1 LNHNV and CDR2 YYDKDF (reference sequence). V was pared by 1 base and J by 4 bases, with 14 bases between. CDR3 protein: CATSRVPAENYNEQFF. The CDR3 nucleotides are TGTGCCACCAGCAGAGTCCCAGCGGAGAATTACAATGAGCAGTTCTTC.

CDR3 in amino acids: CASSQGLYNEQFF. DNA for the CDR3: TGTGCCAGCAGCCAGGGACTATACAATGAGCAGTTCTTC. This chain links TRBV7-2 with TRBJ2-1; 7 bases line up with TRBD2. With 5 bases clipped from V and 4 bases from J, the junction kept 2 bases outside the gene matches. The length of the CDR3 is 13 residues. Germline V lookup: CDR1 SGHTA, CDR2 FQGNSA.

This clone was detected only once. V usage is TRBV6-1 and J usage is TRBJ1-2, with 7 bases identical to TRBD1. This CDR3 contains 15 residues. V dropped 3 bases and J dropped 4; count of bases not matched to a gene: 8. CDR1 and CDR2 (germline): MNHNS, SASEGT. CDR3 residues: CASSEATGTSYGYTF. In DNA form, the CDR3 reads TGTGCCAGCAGTGAGGCGACAGGGACGTCCTATGGCTACACCTTC.

The V call is TRBV28, the J call TRBJ1-1; perhaps TRBD1 as D (5 bases). The germline CDR1 and CDR2 sequences are MDHEN and SYDVKM. V was pared by 10 bases and J by 6 bases, with 15 bases between. The CDR3 extends over 12 amino acids. The CDR3 DNA reads as TGTGCCATCCAGGGCCAAACACCTGAAGCTTTCTTT. Translating gives CAIQGQTPEAFF.

This clone was counted a single time. The same CDR3 also results from other DNA sequences found in this sample. The genes are TRBV27 and TRBJ2-7, with D maybe TRBD2 (5 bases). The CDR3 extends over 13 amino acids. V was shortened by 3 bases and J by 1 base, with 7 bases between the two germline ends. Per germline, CDR1 MNHEY and CDR2 SMNVEV (reference sequence). The CDR3 sequence is CASSFRGSYEQYF. The CDR3 DNA is TGTGCCAGCAGTTTTAGAGGGTCCTACGAGCAGTACTTC.

This clone is a singleton in its sample. The chain is built from TRBV6-5 and TRBJ2-1; 7 positions match TRBD2. CDR1 is MNHEY and CDR2 is SVGAGI in the germline V gene. The trim removed 2 bases at V and 4 bases at J, leaving 8 bases unmatched. The CDR3 has 16 amino acids. The CDR3 DNA sequence: TGTGCCAGCAGTTACGATTCGGCGGGAGCATACAATGAGCAGTTCTTC. Its translation is CASSYDSAGAYNEQFF.

This clone came up a few times. V is TRBV7-6 and J is TRBJ2-7; 12 positions match TRBD1. J gave up 7 bases and V 5 bases, and 12 bases lay outside the gene matches. Germline assignment: CDR1 SGHVS and CDR2 FNYEAQ. CDR3 size: 16 residues. As DNA, the CDR3 is TGTGCCAGCAGCCATGACCCGGGACAGGGGGCAGGAGAGCAGTACTTC. Protein product: CASSHDPGQGAGEQYF.

The genes are TRBV5-6 and TRBJ1-6; D unresolved. This CDR3 has 12 amino acids. Germline V CDR1 and CDR2: SGHDT, YYEEEE. The V gene lost 3 bases and the J gene lost 10 bases, with 8 bases spanning the gap. CDR3 nucleotides: TGTGCCAGCAGCTCGCCGGGATCACCCCTCCACTTT. Amino acids: CASSSPGSPLHF.

The chain recombines TRBV28 with TRBJ1-6; the match to TRBD1 covers 8 bases. This CDR3 has 12 residues. V lost 3 bases, J lost 16 bases, and 5 bases stayed unmatched. Germline loops: CDR1 MDHEN, CDR2 SYDVKM. CDR3 in DNA: TGTGCCAGCAGTTTGTCGGACAGGGCTCTCCACTTT. Protein product: CASSLSDRALHF.

The V gene is TRBV7-8, the J gene TRBJ1-5, with 8 bases fitting TRBD1. Germline-derived CDR1 and CDR2 are SGHVS and FQNEAQ. This CDR3 is 16 amino acids long. V shed 5 bases and J 4 bases; nucleotides not matched to a gene: 10. The CDR3 here is CASSTLGQGANQPQHF. Written as DNA, the CDR3 is TGTGCCAGCAGCACCCTTGGGCAGGGGGCGAATCAGCCCCAGCATTTT. The entire variable domain, with the rest obtained from reference TRBV7-8 and TRBJ1-5, is as follows: GAGVSQSPRYKVAKRGQDVALRCDPISGHVSLFWYQQALGQGPEFLTYFQNEAQLDKSGLPSDRFFAERPEGSVSTLKIQRTQQEDSAVYLCASSTLGQGANQPQHFGDGTRLSIL.

V gene TRBV27 combines with J gene TRBJ2-7, with D tentatively TRBD2 (6 bases). CDR1 is MNHEY and CDR2 is SMNVEV in the germline V gene (reference sequence). V shed 5 bases and J shed 3 bases, with 11 bases lying between them. The CDR3 runs 13 residues. The CDR3 bases are TGTGCCAGCAGTCCAGGGACTTTCTACGAGCAGTACTTC. This codes for CASSPGTFYEQYF.

V usage is TRBV25-1 and J usage is TRBJ1-6, with a weak D call TRBD1 (5 bases). The CDR3 spans 14 residues. The germline V gene has CDR1 MGHDK and CDR2 SYGVNS. V lost 8 bases to trimming and J lost 1 base, with 9 bases between them. The DNA of the CDR3 is TGTGCCAGCGGCCCAGGGTCCTATAATTCACCCCTCCACTTT. Amino acids: CASGPGSYNSPLHF.

The chain joins TRBV6-1 to TRBJ2-1; tentatively, D is TRBD2 (5 bases). CDR3 length: 17 residues. Germline V gene lookup returns CDR1 MNHNS and CDR2 SASEGT. Trimming pared 3 bases from V and 5 bases from J, leaving 20 bases between. CDR3 amino acids: CASSEGVSLSRDNEQFF. CDR3 in DNA: TGTGCCAGCAGTGAGGGAGTTAGCCTTTCACGGGACAATGAGCAGTTCTTC.

The genes are TRBV6-5 and TRBJ2-3; TRBD2 might be the D (5 bases). The CDR3 has 12 amino acids. The V and J ends lost 7 bases and 1 base respectively, with 6 bases between them. CDR1 is MNHEY, CDR2 SVGAGI, per germline. This chain's CDR3 is CASKGGTDTQYF. The CDR3 DNA sequence: TGTGCCAGCAAGGGAGGCACAGATACGCAGTATTTT.

V and J are TRBV19 and TRBJ2-7, with D unclear. CDR3 length: 11 residues. Between the trimmed V and J ends, which lost 4 bases and 6 bases, there was a span of 7 bases. Germline V gene lookup returns CDR1 LNHDA and CDR2 SQIVND (reference sequence). CDR3 amino acids: CASSNGFEQYF. For the CDR3, the DNA is TGTGCCAGTAGTAACGGGTTCGAGCAGTACTTC.

This chain connects TRBV7-6 to TRBJ2-2; TRBD2 matches 9 bases. Germline V gene lookup returns CDR1 SGHVS and CDR2 FNYEAQ. The V segment lost 4 bases and the J segment 7 bases; nucleotides outside the gene matches: 10. The CDR3 totals 16 residues. DNA for the CDR3: TGTGCCAGCAGCTCCAGCCTAGCGGGATTAAGCGGGGAGCTGTTTTTT. As protein: CASSSSLAGLSGELFF. The full variable domain, completed using reference TRBV7-6 and TRBJ2-2, is GAGVSQSPRYKVTKRGQDVALRCDPISGHVSLYWYRQALGQGPEFLTYFNYEAQQDKSGLPNDRFSAERPEGSISTLTIQRTEQRDSAMYRCASSSSLAGLSGELFFGEGSRLTVL.

This chain links TRBV6-2 or TRBV6-3 with TRBJ2-1, with 13 bases aligning to TRBD2. The CDR3 covers 19 residues. Trimming removed 2 bases from V and 4 bases from J; junction bases left unmatched: 11. Germline CDR1 is MNHEY and CDR2 is SVGEGT. CDR3 loop: CASSYLGLAGEVVYNEQFF. Here the CDR3 DNA reads TGTGCCAGCAGTTACCTTGGACTAGCGGGAGAAGTGGTTTACAATGAGCAGTTCTTC.

The rearrangement joins TRBV19 to TRBJ2-5; 7 bases are shared with TRBD2. CDR3 length: 14 residues. Germline V lookup: CDR1 LNHDA, CDR2 SQIVND (reference sequence). With 5 bases clipped from V and 5 bases from J, the junction kept 8 bases outside the gene matches. CDR3 in amino acids: CASSELAGRETQYF. In DNA form, the CDR3 reads TGTGCCAGTAGTGAATTAGCGGGTCGGGAGACCCAGTACTTC. The entire variable domain, with the rest obtained from reference TRBV19 and TRBJ2-5, is as follows: DGGITQSPKYLFRKEGQNVTLSCEQNLNHDAMYWYRQDPGQGLRLIYYSQIVNDFQKGDIAEGYSVSREKKESFPLTVTSAQKNPTAFYLCASSELAGRETQYFGPGTRLLVL.

The rearrangement links TRBV9 to TRBJ1-3, with D unclear. From germline, CDR1 is SGDLS and CDR2 YYNGEE. CDR3 length equals 16 residues. V lost 0 bases and J lost 3, with 13 bases in between. The CDR3 DNA reads as TGTGCCAGCAGCGTAGGCCCAGGCTTAATTGGAAACACCATATATTTT. This translates into CASSVGPGLIGNTIYF.

The chain links TRBV27 to TRBJ2-7; 13 bases match TRBD2. V was pared by 1 base and J by 3 bases, with 9 bases of the junction left unmatched. The CDR3 is 18 amino acids. Germline V CDR1 and CDR2: MNHEY, SMNVEV (reference sequence). CDR3 residues: CASSLFVGLAGSHYEQYF. The CDR3 DNA sequence: TGTGCCAGCAGTTTATTTGTGGGACTAGCGGGATCTCACTACGAGCAGTACTTC.

This clone has only a few counts. The rearrangement joins TRBV12-5 to TRBJ2-2; tentatively, D is TRBD2 (5 bases). This CDR3 has 18 residues. V lost 1 base and J lost 2, with 17 bases in between. The V gene's germline CDR1 is LGHNT and CDR2 FRNRAP. The CDR3 nucleotides are TGTGCTAGTGGTTTGGCACCCTTCGGGAACGAAAACACCGGGGAGCTGTTTTTT. Amino acids: CASGLAPFGNENTGELFF.